This T cell receptor beta chain comes out of a study of blood T cells in healthy people across ages. At least 7 million PBMCs were isolated per sample. A second about 7 to 12 cycle PCR used barcoded and J-beta primers. TCRdb recomputed calls from the 5' RACE reads with MiXCR, one row per CDR3 protein. Of around 1,000,000 distinct CDR3 sequences in the sample, less than 45% are singletons; the top ten hold roughly 14%. Sequenced sample: blood. The TCR originated in a man younger than 30 in good health.

The CDR3 loop reads CASSLIWTPNEQFF. The CDR3 DNA reads as TGTGCCAGCAGCTTAATTTGGACACCCAATGAGCAGTTCTTC. The chain carries TRBV7-3 and TRBJ2-1; tentatively, D is TRBD1 (5 bases). CDR1 is SGHTA and CDR2 is FQGTGA in the germline V gene. The CDR3 sequence is 14 residues long. Trimming shortened V by 1 base and J by 6 bases, and 10 bases separated the two germline ends.